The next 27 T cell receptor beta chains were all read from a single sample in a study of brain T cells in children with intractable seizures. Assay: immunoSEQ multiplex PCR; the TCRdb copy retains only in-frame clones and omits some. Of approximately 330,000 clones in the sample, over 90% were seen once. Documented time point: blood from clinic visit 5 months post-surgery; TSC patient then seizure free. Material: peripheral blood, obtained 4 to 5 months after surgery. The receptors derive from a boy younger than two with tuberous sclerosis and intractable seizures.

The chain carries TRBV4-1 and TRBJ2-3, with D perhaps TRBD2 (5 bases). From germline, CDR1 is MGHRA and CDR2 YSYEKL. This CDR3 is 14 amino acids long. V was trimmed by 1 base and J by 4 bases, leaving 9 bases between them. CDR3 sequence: CASSQARESDTQYF. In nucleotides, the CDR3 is TGCGCCAGCAGCCAAGCGAGGGAATCAGATACGCAGTATTTT.

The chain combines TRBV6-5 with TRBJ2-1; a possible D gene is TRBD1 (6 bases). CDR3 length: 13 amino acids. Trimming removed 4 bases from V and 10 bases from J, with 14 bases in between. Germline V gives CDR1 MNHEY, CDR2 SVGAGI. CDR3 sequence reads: CASSFLRTEEQFF. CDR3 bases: TGTGCCAGCAGTTTCCTCAGGACAGAAGAGCAGTTCTTC.

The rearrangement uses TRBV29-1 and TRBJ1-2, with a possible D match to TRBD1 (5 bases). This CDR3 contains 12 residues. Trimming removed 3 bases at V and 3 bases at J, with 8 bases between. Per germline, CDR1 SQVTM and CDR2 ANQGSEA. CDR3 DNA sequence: TGCAGCGTTGAGGGCAGGGACTATGGCTACACCTTC. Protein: CSVEGRDYGYTF.

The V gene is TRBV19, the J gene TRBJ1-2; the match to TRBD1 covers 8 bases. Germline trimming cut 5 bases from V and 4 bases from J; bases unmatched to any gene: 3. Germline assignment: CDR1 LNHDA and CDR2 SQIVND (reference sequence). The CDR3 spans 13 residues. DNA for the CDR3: TGTGCCAGTAGTTTAGGGACAGGCTATGGCTACACCTTC. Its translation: CASSLGTGYGYTF. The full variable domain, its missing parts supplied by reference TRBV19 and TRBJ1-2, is DGGITQSPKYLFRKEGQNVTLSCEQNLNHDAMYWYRQDPGQGLRLIYYSQIVNDFQKGDIAEGYSVSREKKESFPLTVTSAQKNPTAFYLCASSLGTGYGYTFGSGTRLTVV.

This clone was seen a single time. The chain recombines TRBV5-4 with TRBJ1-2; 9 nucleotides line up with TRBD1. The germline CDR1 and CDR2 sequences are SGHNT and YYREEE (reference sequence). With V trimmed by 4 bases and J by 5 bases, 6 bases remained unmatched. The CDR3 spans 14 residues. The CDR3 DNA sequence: TGTGCCAGCAGCCAGGGGACAGGGCAATATGGCTACACCTTC. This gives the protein CASSQGTGQYGYTF.

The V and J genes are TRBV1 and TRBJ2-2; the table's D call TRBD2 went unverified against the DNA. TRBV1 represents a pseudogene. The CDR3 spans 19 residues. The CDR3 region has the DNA TGCACCAGCAGCCTTCAAGGCCTAGCGGGGGGTATGGACACCGGGGAGCTGTTTTTT. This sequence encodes CTSSLQGLAGGMDTGELFF.

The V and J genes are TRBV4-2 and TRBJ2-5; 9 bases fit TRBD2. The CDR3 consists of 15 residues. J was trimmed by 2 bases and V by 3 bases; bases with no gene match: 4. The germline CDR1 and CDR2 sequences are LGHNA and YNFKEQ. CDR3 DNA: TGTGCCAGCAGCCATGGGCTAGCGGGACAAGAGACCCAGTACTTC. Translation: CASSHGLAGQETQYF.

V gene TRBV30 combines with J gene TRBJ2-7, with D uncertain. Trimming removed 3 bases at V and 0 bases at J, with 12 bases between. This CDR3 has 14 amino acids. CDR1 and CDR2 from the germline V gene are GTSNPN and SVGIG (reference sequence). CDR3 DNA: TGTGCCTGGAGGGACGGCAGGAGCTCCTACGAGCAGTACTTC. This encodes CAWRDGRSSYEQYF. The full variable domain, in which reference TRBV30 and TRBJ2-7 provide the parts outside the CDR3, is SQTIHQWPATLVQPVGSPLSLECTVEGTSNPNLYWYRQAAGRGLQLLFYSVGIGQISSEVPQNLSASRPQDRQFILSSKKLLLSDSGFYLCAWRDGRSSYEQYFGPGTRLTVT.

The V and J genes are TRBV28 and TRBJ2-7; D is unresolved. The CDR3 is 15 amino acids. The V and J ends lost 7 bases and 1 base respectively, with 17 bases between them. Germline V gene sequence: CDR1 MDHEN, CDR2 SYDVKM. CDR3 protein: CASNYFSGLSYEQYF. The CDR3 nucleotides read TGTGCCAGCAACTACTTCTCAGGCTTGTCCTACGAGCAGTACTTC. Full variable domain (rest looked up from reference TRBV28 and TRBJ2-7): DVKVTQSSRYLVKRTGEKVFLECVQDMDHENMFWYRQDPGLGLRLIYFSYDVKMKEKGDIPEGYSVSREKKERFSLILESASTNQTSMYLCASNYFSGLSYEQYFGPGTRLTVT.

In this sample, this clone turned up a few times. The CDR3 DNA is TGTGCCAGCAGCCTTGGGGGGGATCAGCCCCAGCATTTT. Translating it yields CASSLGGDQPQHF. This sequence joins TRBV7-8 and TRBJ1-5; D possibly corresponds to TRBD1 (5 bases). V shed 5 bases and J shed 5 bases, with 10 bases lying between them. Looked up from germline, CDR1 is SGHVS and CDR2 is FQNEAQ. This CDR3 spans 13 amino acids.

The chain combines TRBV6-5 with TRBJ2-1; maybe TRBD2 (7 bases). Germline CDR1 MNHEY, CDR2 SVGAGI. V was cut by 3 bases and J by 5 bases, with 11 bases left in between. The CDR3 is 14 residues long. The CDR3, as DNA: TGTGCCAGCAGTTATGGGCGGGGGCACAATGAGCAGTTCTTC. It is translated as CASSYGRGHNEQFF.

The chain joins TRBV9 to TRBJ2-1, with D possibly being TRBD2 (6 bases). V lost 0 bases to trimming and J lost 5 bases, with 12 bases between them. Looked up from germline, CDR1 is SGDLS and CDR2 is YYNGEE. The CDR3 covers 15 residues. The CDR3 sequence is CASSVELARNNEQFF. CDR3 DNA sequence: TGTGCCAGCAGCGTAGAACTAGCTAGGAACAATGAGCAGTTCTTC. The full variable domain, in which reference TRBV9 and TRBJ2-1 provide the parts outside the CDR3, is DSGVTQTPKHLITATGQRVTLRCSPRSGDLSVYWYQQSLDQGLQFLIQYYNGEERAKGNILERFSAQQFPDLHSELNLSSLELGDSALYFCASSVELARNNEQFFGPGTRLTVL.

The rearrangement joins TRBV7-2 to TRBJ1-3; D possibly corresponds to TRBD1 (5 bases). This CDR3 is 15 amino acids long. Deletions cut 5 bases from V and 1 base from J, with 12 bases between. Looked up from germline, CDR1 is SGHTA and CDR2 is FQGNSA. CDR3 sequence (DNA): TGTGCCAGCAGCCCGTGGGGCGTATCTGGAAACACCATATATTTT. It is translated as CASSPWGVSGNTIYF.

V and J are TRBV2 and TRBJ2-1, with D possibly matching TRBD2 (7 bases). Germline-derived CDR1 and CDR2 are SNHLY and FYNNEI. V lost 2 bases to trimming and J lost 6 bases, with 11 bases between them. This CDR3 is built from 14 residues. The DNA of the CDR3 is TGTGCCAGCAGTGAATGGGCGGGGGCCAATGAGCAGTTCTTC. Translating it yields CASSEWAGANEQFF.

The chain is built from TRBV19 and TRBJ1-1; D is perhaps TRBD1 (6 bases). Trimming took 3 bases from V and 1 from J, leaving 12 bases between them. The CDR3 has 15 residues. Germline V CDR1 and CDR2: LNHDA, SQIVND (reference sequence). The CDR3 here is CASSIGGRGNTEAFF. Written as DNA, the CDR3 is TGTGCCAGTAGTATTGGTGGCAGGGGGAACACTGAAGCTTTCTTT.

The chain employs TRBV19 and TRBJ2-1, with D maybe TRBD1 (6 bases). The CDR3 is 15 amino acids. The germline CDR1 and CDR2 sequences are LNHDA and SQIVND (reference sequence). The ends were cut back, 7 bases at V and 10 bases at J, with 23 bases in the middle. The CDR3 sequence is CASTKKGTPLGEQFF. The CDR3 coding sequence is TGTGCCAGTACCAAAAAGGGGACACCTCTCGGAGAGCAGTTCTTC.

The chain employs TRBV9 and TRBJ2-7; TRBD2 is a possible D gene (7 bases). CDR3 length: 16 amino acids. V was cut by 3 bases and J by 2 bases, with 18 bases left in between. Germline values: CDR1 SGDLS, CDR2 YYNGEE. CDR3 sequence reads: CASSAMGGGEAYEQYF. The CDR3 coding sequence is TGTGCCAGCAGCGCCATGGGGGGGGGCGAGGCCTACGAGCAGTACTTC.

CDR3: CASSQDWTRTYEQYF. CDR3 nucleotides: TGTGCCAGCAGCCAAGATTGGACTAGGACTTACGAGCAGTACTTC. The chain combines TRBV4-2 with TRBJ2-7; 7 bases agree with TRBD2. Germline loops: CDR1 LGHNA, CDR2 YNFKEQ. V was pared by 0 bases and J by 4 bases, with 6 bases of the junction left unmatched. There are 15 residues in the CDR3.

CDR3 amino acids: CASSYRPGLSTDTQYF. The CDR3 region has the DNA TGCGCCAGCAGCTATAGGCCGGGGCTTAGCACAGATACGCAGTATTTT. V is TRBV5-1 and J is TRBJ2-3; either TRBD1 or TRBD2 may supply D (5 bases each). V dropped 3 bases and J dropped 0 bases, with 14 bases sitting between them. From germline, CDR1 is SGHRS and CDR2 YFSETQ. This CDR3 spans 16 amino acids.

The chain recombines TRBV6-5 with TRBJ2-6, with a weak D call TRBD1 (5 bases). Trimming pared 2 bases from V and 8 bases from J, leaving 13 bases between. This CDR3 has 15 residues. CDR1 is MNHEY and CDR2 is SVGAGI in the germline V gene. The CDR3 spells CASSYQDRKSNVLTF. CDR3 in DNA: TGTGCCAGCAGTTACCAAGACAGAAAGTCCAACGTCCTGACTTTC.

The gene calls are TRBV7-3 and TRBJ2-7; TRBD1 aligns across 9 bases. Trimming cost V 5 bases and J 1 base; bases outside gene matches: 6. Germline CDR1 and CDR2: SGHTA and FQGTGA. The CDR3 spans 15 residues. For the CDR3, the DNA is TGTGCCAGCAGCCGGACAGGGGATATGTCCTACGAGCAGTACTTC. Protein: CASSRTGDMSYEQYF.

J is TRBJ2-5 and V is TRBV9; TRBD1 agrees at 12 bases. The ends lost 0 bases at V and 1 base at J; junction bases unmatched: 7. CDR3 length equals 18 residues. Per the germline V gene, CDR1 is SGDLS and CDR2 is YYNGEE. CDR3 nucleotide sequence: TGTGCCAGCAGCGTAGCATATGGGACAGGGGGCTCCCAAGAGACCCAGTACTTC. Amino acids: CASSVAYGTGGSQETQYF.

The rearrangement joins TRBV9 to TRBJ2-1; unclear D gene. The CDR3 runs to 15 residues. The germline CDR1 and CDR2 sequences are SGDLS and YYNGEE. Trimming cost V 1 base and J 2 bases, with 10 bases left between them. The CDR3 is CASSVNAVTYNEQFF. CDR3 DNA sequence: TGTGCCAGCAGCGTAAATGCTGTTACCTACAATGAGCAGTTCTTC.

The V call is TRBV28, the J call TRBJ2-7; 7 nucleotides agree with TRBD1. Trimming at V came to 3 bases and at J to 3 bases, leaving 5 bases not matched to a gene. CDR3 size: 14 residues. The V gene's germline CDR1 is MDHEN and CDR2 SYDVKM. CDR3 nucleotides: TGTGCCAGCAGTTTGGGTCCAGGGGGCTACGAGCAGTACTTC. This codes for CASSLGPGGYEQYF.

The CDR3, as DNA: TGTGCCAGCAGTTACTCGAGTAGGGTGAACACAGATACGCAGTATTTT. Translated, it gives CASSYSSRVNTDTQYF. The gene calls are TRBV6-6 and TRBJ2-3; D remains ambiguous. The CDR3 sequence is 16 residues long. Germline V gives CDR1 MNHNY, CDR2 SVGAGI (reference sequence). Trimming left V 0 bases short and J 2 bases short, with 12 bases between.

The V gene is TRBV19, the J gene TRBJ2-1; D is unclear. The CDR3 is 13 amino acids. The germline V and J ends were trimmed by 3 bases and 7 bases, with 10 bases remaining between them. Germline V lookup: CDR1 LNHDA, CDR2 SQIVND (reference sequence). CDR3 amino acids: CASSIPRHNEQFF. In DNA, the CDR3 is TGTGCCAGTAGTATTCCCCGCCATAATGAGCAGTTCTTC.

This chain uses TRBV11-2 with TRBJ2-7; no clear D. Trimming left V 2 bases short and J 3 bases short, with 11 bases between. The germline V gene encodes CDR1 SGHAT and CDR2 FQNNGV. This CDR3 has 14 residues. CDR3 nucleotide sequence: TGTGCCAGCAGCTTAACCAGGTTCAGCTACGAGCAGTACTTC. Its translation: CASSLTRFSYEQYF.